This T cell receptor (beta chain) comes out of a study of PD-1 blockade in classical Hodgkin lymphoma. As for the study in general: Patients had nivolumab dosed at 3 mg/kg, delivered intravenously every 2 weeks.

As for this clone: Its antigen is as yet unknown.

Points from the study as a whole: When nivolumab was started under 1 year after ASCT, patients were excluded. Patients newly diagnosed and complete responders had comparable baseline diversity. Baseline TCR diversity was reportedly lower in newly diagnosed patients than in healthy donors. It was reported as lower still in relapsed/refractory patients.

The method was immunoSEQ multiplex PCR; TCRdb's version includes in-frame clones alone and lacks a portion of them. The table includes 6,500 to 7,500 clones, 60% to 85% detected once. CDR3 size: 17 residues. Germline V gene lookup returns CDR1 SEHNR and CDR2 FQNEAQ (reference sequence). J was trimmed by 9 bases and V by 6 bases; bases with no gene match: 15. After autologous stem cell transplantation all patients relapsed, and prior brentuximab vedotin exposure differed between cohorts. This chain connects TRBV7-9 to TRBJ2-1, with 12 bases fitting TRBD2. The origin of this receptor is a human donor with classical Hodgkin lymphoma. The sample consisted of peripheral blood mononuclear cells (PBMCs), taken before the second cycle of nivolumab. The CDR3 here is CASSSSRLAGELGEQFF. The CDR3 coding sequence is TGTGCCAGCAGTTCCTCCCGACTAGCGGGAGAACTGGGTGAGCAGTTCTTC.